Each of the 16 T cell receptor beta chains below was sequenced from the same sample in a study of T cells in Graves' hyperthyroidism and ophthalmopathy. Authors of the study amplified TCR beta CDR3 regions from RNA transcripts. TCR CDR3 regions were first amplified by RT-PCR with HTBI primers. TCRdb reanalysed the multiplex PCR reads using MiXCR and keeps one entry per CDR3 protein. Here the sample spans around 400,000 distinct CDR3 sequences, approximately 13% being singletons. Sequenced: blood. The receptors were sampled from a woman between 18 and 29 years old with Graves' hyperthyroidism.

A word on this clonotype: Since a much larger clone is just one base distant, this may be a read error. V usage is TRBV18 and J usage is TRBJ2-7; D remains unclear. Germline V lookup: CDR1 KGHSH, CDR2 LQKENI. The CDR3 length is 14 residues. CDR3 loop: CASSASTGHYERYF. In DNA, the CDR3 is TGTGCCAGCTCCGCGTCGACGGGCCACTACGAGCGGTACTTC.

This clonotype was observed at least ten times. The chain has TRBV3-1 and TRBJ1-2; D ambiguous. The CDR3 has 15 amino acids. Trimming pared 1 base from V and 5 bases from J, leaving 14 bases between. The germline V gene encodes CDR1 LGHDT and CDR2 YNNKEL (reference sequence). The CDR3 DNA sequence: TGTGCCAGCAGCCAAGTCTCCACAGCGGGGTATGGCTACACCTTC. This gives the protein CASSQVSTAGYGYTF.

The V and J genes are TRBV11-3 and TRBJ2-1; the match to TRBD2 covers 14 bases. Germline CDR1 SGHNT, CDR2 YENEEA. There are 19 residues in the CDR3. V lost 1 base to trimming and J lost 7 bases; unmatched junction nucleotides: 12. CDR3 residues: CASSLGGKGTSGSPNEQFF. In DNA form, the CDR3 reads TGTGCCAGCAGCTTAGGGGGAAAAGGGACTAGCGGGAGCCCAAATGAGCAGTTCTTC.

This clonotype appeared many times. The chain employs TRBV20-1 and TRBJ2-1; 7 nucleotides line up with TRBD1. This CDR3 region has 12 residues. The J segment lost 12 bases and the V segment lost 3 bases, leaving 8 bases of the junction unmatched. The V gene's germline CDR1 is DFQATT and CDR2 SNEGSKA (reference sequence). CDR3 sequence reads: CSASDDRVVQFF. The CDR3 nucleotides are TGCAGTGCTAGCGACGACAGGGTGGTGCAGTTCTTC.

Notes on this clonotype: A much larger clone lies one base from this, so it may be a read error. The chain uses TRBV7-9 and TRBJ2-1, with 8 bases fitting TRBD2. Trimming took 4 bases from V and 8 from J; bases not matched to a gene: 10. The germline CDR1 and CDR2 sequences are SEHNR and FQNEAQ (reference sequence). This CDR3 has 15 amino acids. CDR3 coding DNA: TGTGCCAGCAGCTCGGGACCAGCGGGAGTGCATGAGCAGTTCTTC. It specifies CASSSGPAGVHEQFF. The whole variable domain, remainder taken from reference TRBV7-9 and TRBJ2-1, is DTGVSQNPRHKITKRGQNVTFRCDPISEHNRLYWYRQTLGQGPEFLTYFQNEAQLEKSRLLSDRFSAERPKGSFSTLEIQRTEQGDSAMYLCASSSGPAGVHEQFFGPGTRLTVL.

This clonotype was seen at least ten times. The CDR3 spells CASRGPNQETQYF. The CDR3 DNA follows: TGTGCCAGCAGAGGACCGAACCAAGAGACCCAGTACTTC. The J gene is TRBJ2-5, the V gene TRBV28; D gene uncertain. Germline V gene lookup returns CDR1 MDHEN and CDR2 SYDVKM. Trimming pared 6 bases from V and 0 bases from J, leaving 8 bases between. The CDR3 covers 13 residues. Supplemented by reference TRBV28 and TRBJ2-5, the full variable domain reads DVKVTQSSRYLVKRTGEKVFLECVQDMDHENMFWYRQDPGLGLRLIYFSYDVKMKEKGDIPEGYSVSREKKERFSLILESASTNQTSMYLCASRGPNQETQYFGPGTRLLVL.

Concerning this clonotype: A read error may account for a junction end that differs from germline. The chain carries TRBV6-2 or TRBV6-3 and TRBJ2-2; no clear D gene. This CDR3 contains 17 residues. Germline V lookup: CDR1 MNHEY, CDR2 SVGEGT. CDR3 amino acids: CASSYSSPGPDTGELFF. The CDR3 DNA reads as TGTGCCAGCAGCTACTCTTCGCCGGGCCCAGACACCGGGGAGCTGTTTTTT.

This clonotype appeared a few times. This sequence may be a read error, since a much larger clone differs from it by one base. This chain joins TRBV3-1 and TRBJ2-3; unclear D gene. The ends were cut back, 1 base at V and 4 bases at J, with 6 bases in the middle. This CDR3 contains 13 residues. CDR1 is LGHDT, CDR2 YNNKEL, per germline (reference sequence). Here the CDR3 DNA reads TGTGCCAGCAGCCAAGTGCATTCAGATACGCAGTATTTT. This gives the protein CASSQVHSDTQYF.

This clonotype was counted ten times or more. J is TRBJ1-6 and V is TRBV28, with 7 bases lining up with TRBD1. This CDR3 has 16 residues. Unmatched junction bases numbered 12, after V lost 6 bases and J lost 7 bases. Per the germline V gene, CDR1 is MDHEN and CDR2 is SYDVKM. The CDR3 DNA is TGTGCCAGCAGACCTACAGGGGCAAGGGAAAATTCACCCCTCCACTTT. Translating it yields CASRPTGARENSPLHF.

CDR3 sequence reads: CASGGQLHQPQHF. The CDR3 bases are TGTGCCAGTGGGGGACAGCTCCATCAGCCCCAGCATTTT. This sequence joins TRBV6-5 and TRBJ1-5, with 7 bases matching TRBD1. Trimming took 9 bases from V and 5 from J; bases not matched to a gene: 7. Germline-derived CDR1 and CDR2 are MNHEY and SVGAGI. The CDR3 has 13 amino acids.

This clonotype was counted only a few times. The chain uses TRBV15 and TRBJ2-2, with 9 bases aligning to TRBD1. V was clipped by 5 bases and J by 3 bases; unmatched bases: 1. Germline lookup yields CDR1 LNHNV and CDR2 YYDKDF (reference sequence). This CDR3 comprises 14 residues. DNA for the CDR3: TGTGCCACCAGCCGGACAGGGGACACCGGGGAGCTGTTTTTT. Its translation: CATSRTGDTGELFF.

This clonotype was counted at least ten times. This rearrangement joins TRBV15 to TRBJ2-3, with no clear D. The CDR3 sequence is 14 residues long. V lost 1 base, J lost 7 bases, and 12 bases lay in between. Germline CDR1 and CDR2: LNHNV and YYDKDF (reference sequence). CDR3 nucleotide sequence: TGTGCCACCAGCAGAGCCCGCGGCAGTTATACGCAGTATTTT. It specifies CATSRARGSYTQYF.

This clonotype was counted many times. This chain joins TRBV11-2 and TRBJ2-3; 9 nucleotides agree with TRBD2. The CDR3 has 21 amino acids. V gave up 3 bases and J gave up 2 bases; unmatched junction bases: 21. CDR1 and CDR2 from the germline V gene are SGHAT and FQNNGV. The CDR3 here is CASSFARSVAGGPDYTDTQYF. DNA of the CDR3: TGTGCCAGCAGCTTCGCGAGATCAGTGGCGGGAGGGCCTGATTACACAGATACGCAGTATTTT.

A word on this clonotype: One base away lies a much larger clone, so this may be a sequencing read error. This chain connects TRBV6-2 or TRBV6-3 to TRBJ2-7, with 10 bases that match TRBD1. V was pared by 7 bases and J by 2 bases, with 5 bases of the junction left unmatched. In germline, CDR1 is MNHEY, CDR2 SVGEGT. The CDR3 spans 14 residues. The CDR3 DNA reads TGTGCCAGCACCCCGGGACAGGGGACCTACGAGCAGTACTTC. As protein: CASTPGQGTYEQYF.

This clonotype was picked up many times. J is TRBJ2-1 and V is TRBV19; TRBD2 matches 10 bases. The V gene's germline CDR1 is LNHDA and CDR2 SQIVND (reference sequence). With 3 bases clipped from V and 12 bases from J, the junction kept 8 bases outside the gene matches. The CDR3 has 14 amino acids. In nucleotides, the CDR3 is TGTGCCAGTAGTATCCGCCTAGCGGGAGCGGGGCAGTTCTTC. Its translation: CASSIRLAGAGQFF.

At least ten counts were recorded for this clonotype. The J gene is TRBJ2-5, the V gene TRBV5-1; unclear D gene. Germline CDR1 and CDR2: SGHRS and YFSETQ. The CDR3 runs to 16 residues. Trimming took off 0 bases at V and 2 bases at J, with 14 bases between the two ends. The DNA of the CDR3 is TGCGCCAGCAGCTTGGAACTACTCACCAATCAAGAGACCCAGTACTTC. Protein product: CASSLELLTNQETQYF.